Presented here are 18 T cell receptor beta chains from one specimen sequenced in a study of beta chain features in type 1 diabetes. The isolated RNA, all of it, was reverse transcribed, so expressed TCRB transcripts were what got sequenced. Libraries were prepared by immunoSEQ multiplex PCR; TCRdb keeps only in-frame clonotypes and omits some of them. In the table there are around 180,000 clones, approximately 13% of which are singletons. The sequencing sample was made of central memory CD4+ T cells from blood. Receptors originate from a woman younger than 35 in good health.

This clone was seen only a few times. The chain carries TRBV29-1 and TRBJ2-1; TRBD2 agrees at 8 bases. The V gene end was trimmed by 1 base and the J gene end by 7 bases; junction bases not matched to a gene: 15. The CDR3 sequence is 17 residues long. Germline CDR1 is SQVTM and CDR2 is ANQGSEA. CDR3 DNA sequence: TGCAGCGTTGAAGTTCCGGACGGGGCGGGGGGATGGAATGAGCAGTTCTTC. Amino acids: CSVEVPDGAGGWNEQFF.

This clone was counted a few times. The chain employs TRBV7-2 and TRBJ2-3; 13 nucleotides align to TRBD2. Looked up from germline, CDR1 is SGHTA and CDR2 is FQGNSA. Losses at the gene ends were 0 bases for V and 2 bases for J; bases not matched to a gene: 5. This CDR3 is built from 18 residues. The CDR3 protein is CASSLARLAGGPTDTQYF. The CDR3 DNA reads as TGTGCCAGCAGCTTAGCTCGACTAGCGGGAGGACCCACAGATACGCAGTATTTT.

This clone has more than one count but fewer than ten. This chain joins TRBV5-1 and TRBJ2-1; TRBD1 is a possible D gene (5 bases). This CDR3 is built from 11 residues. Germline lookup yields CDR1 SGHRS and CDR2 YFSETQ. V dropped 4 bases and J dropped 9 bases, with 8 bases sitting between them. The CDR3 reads CASSMDTEQFF. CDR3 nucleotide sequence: TGCGCCAGCAGCATGGACACTGAGCAGTTCTTC.

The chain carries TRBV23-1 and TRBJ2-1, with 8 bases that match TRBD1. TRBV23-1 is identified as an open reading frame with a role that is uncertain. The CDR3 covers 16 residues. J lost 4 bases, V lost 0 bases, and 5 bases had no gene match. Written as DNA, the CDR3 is TGCGCCAGCAGTCAATCGAGGGACAGGTCTTACAATGAGCAGTTCTTC. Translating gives CASSQSRDRSYNEQFF.

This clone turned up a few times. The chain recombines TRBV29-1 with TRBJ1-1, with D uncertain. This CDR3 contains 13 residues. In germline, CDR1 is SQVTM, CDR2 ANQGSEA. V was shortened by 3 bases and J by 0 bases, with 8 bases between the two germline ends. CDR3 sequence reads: CSVESQMNTEAFF. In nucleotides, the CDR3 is TGCAGCGTTGAGTCCCAGATGAACACTGAAGCTTTCTTT.

CDR3 sequence (DNA): TGTGCCAGCCGCCTAGGGGGCAGATCCGGGGAGCTGTTTTTT. Its protein is CASRLGGRSGELFF. The chain uses TRBV6-5 and TRBJ2-2; 7 bases align to TRBD1. V trimming: 8 bases; J trimming: 6 bases; junction bases outside the gene matches: 9. There are 14 residues in the CDR3. CDR1 and CDR2 (germline): MNHEY, SVGAGI.

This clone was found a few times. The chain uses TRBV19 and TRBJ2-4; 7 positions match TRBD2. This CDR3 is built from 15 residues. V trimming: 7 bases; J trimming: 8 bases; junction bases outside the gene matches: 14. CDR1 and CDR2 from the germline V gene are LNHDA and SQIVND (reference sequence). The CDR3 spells CASIKGGDPSDIQYF. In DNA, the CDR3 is TGTGCCAGTATCAAGGGAGGGGACCCTTCGGACATTCAGTACTTC.

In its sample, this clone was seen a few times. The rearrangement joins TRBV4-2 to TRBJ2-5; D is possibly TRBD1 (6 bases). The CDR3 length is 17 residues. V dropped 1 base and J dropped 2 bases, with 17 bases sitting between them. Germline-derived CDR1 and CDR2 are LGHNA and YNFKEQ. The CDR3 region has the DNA TGTGCCAGCAGCCAAGCGGTAGGACAGCTAAAACAAGAGACCCAGTACTTC. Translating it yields CASSQAVGQLKQETQYF.

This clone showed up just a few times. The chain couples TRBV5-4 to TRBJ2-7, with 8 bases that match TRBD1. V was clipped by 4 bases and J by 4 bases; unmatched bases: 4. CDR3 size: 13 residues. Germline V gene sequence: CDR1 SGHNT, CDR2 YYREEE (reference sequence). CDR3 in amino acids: CASSPTGAYEQYF. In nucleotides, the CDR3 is TGTGCCAGCAGCCCGACAGGGGCATACGAGCAGTACTTC.

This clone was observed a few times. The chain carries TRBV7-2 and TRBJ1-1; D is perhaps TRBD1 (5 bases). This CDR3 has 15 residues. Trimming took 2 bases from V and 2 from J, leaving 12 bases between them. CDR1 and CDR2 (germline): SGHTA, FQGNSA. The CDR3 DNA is TGTGCCAGCAGCTTACAGCATGGGGCAAACACTGAAGCTTTCTTT. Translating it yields CASSLQHGANTEAFF.

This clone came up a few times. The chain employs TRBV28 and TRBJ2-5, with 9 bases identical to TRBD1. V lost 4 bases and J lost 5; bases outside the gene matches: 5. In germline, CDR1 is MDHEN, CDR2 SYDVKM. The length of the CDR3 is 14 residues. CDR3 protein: CASSSRDRVETQYF. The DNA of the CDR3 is TGTGCCAGCAGTTCAAGGGACAGGGTTGAGACCCAGTACTTC.

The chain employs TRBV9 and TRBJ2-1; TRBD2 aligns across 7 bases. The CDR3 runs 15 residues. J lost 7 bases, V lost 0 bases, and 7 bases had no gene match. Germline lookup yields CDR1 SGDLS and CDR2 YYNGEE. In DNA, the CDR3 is TGTGCCAGCAGCGTAGTCGCGGGAGACAGAAATGAGCAGTTCTTC. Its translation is CASSVVAGDRNEQFF.

The CDR3 protein is CASSELGYQPQHF. In nucleotides, the CDR3 is TGTGCCAGCAGTGAACTAGGTTATCAGCCCCAGCATTTT. The chain has TRBV2 and TRBJ1-5; D remains ambiguous. The V and J ends lost 2 bases and 5 bases respectively, with 7 bases between them. CDR1 and CDR2 (germline): SNHLY, FYNNEI. This CDR3 is 13 amino acids long.

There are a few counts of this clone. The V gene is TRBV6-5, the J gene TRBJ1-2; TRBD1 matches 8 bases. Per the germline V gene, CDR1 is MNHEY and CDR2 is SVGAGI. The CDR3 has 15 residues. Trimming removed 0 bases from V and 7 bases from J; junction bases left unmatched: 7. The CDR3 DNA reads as TGTGCCAGCAGTTACTCATCGGACAGGGCCGGTGGCTACACCTTC. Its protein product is CASSYSSDRAGGYTF.

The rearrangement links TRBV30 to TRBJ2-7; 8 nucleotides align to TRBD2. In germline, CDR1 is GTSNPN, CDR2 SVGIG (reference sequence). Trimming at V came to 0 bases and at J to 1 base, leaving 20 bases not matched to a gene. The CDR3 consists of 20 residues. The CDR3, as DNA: TGTGCCTGGAGTGTCCCCCTGAGTTTAGCGGGAAGAAGAGCTTCCTACGAGCAGTACTTC. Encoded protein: CAWSVPLSLAGRRASYEQYF.

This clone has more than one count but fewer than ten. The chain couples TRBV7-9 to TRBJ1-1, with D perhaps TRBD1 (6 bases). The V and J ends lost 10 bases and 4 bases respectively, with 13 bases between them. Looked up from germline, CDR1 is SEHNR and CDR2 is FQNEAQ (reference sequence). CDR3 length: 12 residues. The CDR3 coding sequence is TGTGCCATGCACAGGGTTGGCACTGAAGCTTTCTTT. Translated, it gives CAMHRVGTEAFF.

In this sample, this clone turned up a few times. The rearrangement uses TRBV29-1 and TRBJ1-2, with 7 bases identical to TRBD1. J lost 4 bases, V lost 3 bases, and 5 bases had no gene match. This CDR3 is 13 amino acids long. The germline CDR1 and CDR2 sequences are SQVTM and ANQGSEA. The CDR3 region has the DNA TGCAGCGTTGACGGGGGACAGAGCTATGGCTACACCTTC. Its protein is CSVDGGQSYGYTF.

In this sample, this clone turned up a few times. CDR3 nucleotides: TGTGCCAGCAGCGTAGCGAGCTCTGGGGCCAACGTCCTGACTTTC. Translating gives CASSVASSGANVLTF. This sequence joins TRBV9 and TRBJ2-6; no definite D call. V was pared by 0 bases and J by 0 bases, with 4 bases between. Germline assignment: CDR1 SGDLS and CDR2 YYNGEE. The CDR3 consists of 15 residues.